These 17 T cell receptor beta chains were all obtained from the same sample, sequenced in a study of T cell responses to AZD1222 COVID-19 vaccine. Sequenced by immunoSEQ multiplex PCR; TCRdb stores in-frame clones only, minus some. The table records 100,000 to 140,000 clones, 80% to 95% of them present only once. This specimen was peripheral blood, taken 28 days after the second AZD1222 dose. These receptors came from an adult who received the AZD1222 COVID-19 vaccine.

The J gene is TRBJ1-3, the V gene TRBV6-1; D gene unclear. Germline V lookup: CDR1 MNHNS, CDR2 SASEGT. V lost 4 bases to trimming and J lost 5 bases, with 18 bases between them. The CDR3 consists of 16 residues. In nucleotides, the CDR3 is TGTGCCAGCAGTGCCTTTAGGGTCATCTCCCGAAACACCATATATTTT. It specifies CASSAFRVISRNTIYF.

V usage is TRBV10-3 and J usage is TRBJ1-6; 10 nucleotides line up with TRBD1. Germline CDR1 is ENHRY and CDR2 is SYGVKD. With V trimmed by 10 bases and J by 7 bases, 10 bases remained unmatched. This CDR3 has 15 residues. The CDR3 region has the DNA TGTGCCACCTGGGGGGGACAGGGGAGCAATTCACCCCTCCACTTT. Translated: CATWGGQGSNSPLHF.

CDR3 region: CASSYSGVSDTQYF. In DNA, the CDR3 is TGTGCCAGCAGTTACTCTGGAGTCTCAGATACGCAGTATTTT. The V call is TRBV6-5, the J call TRBJ2-3; D gene ambiguous. V dropped 0 bases and J dropped 4 bases, with 8 bases sitting between them. The CDR3 length is 14 residues. Germline V gene data show CDR1 as MNHEY and CDR2 as SVGAGI.

This chain links TRBV7-2 with TRBJ2-7, with D perhaps matching TRBD1 (5 bases). This CDR3 region has 13 residues. Germline values: CDR1 SGHTA, CDR2 FQGNSA. Deletions cut 2 bases from V and 2 bases from J, with 7 bases between. The CDR3 DNA reads TGTGCCAGCAGCTTAAAAGGGGCCTACGAGCAGTACTTC. Translated, it gives CASSLKGAYEQYF.

The chain combines TRBV6-1 with TRBJ1-6; TRBD1 might be the D (5 bases). Germline V lookup: CDR1 MNHNS, CDR2 SASEGT. With 4 bases removed from V and 5 bases from J, the gap between germline ends came to 15 bases. This CDR3 is built from 16 residues. CDR3 residues: CASSAVGRQNNSPLHF. The CDR3 region has the DNA TGTGCCAGCAGTGCGGTGGGACGGCAGAATAATTCACCCCTCCACTTT.

This clone was found once. The chain joins TRBV9 to TRBJ2-1; 9 nucleotides match TRBD2. V dropped 2 bases and J dropped 0; count of bases not matched to a gene: 9. The CDR3 runs to 18 residues. CDR1 and CDR2 (germline): SGDLS, YYNGEE. CDR3 sequence reads: CASSVVPASGVSYNEQFF. The DNA for the CDR3 is TGTGCCAGCAGCGTTGTTCCGGCTAGCGGGGTCTCCTACAATGAGCAGTTCTTC.

J is TRBJ2-5 and V is TRBV18; D gene unclear. Germline assignment: CDR1 KGHSH and CDR2 LQKENI. V was clipped by 1 base and J by 4 bases, with 4 bases between them. The CDR3 is made up of 12 amino acids. In DNA, the CDR3 is TGTGCCAGCTCACCACGAGGAGAGACCCAGTACTTC. Its protein product is CASSPRGETQYF.

The chain combines TRBV2 with TRBJ1-3; the match to TRBD1 covers 7 bases. CDR3 length: 17 residues. Germline V CDR1 and CDR2: SNHLY, FYNNEI. Trimming cost V 10 bases and J 0 bases; bases outside gene matches: 15. DNA of the CDR3: TGTGCCACCACGGACAGGTCTTTTCCTCACTCTGGAAACACCATATATTTT. Translating gives CATTDRSFPHSGNTIYF.

This clone was seen a handful of times. The CDR3, as DNA: TGCAGCGTGGAGATCAGGTCCTACGAGCAGTACTTC. Translation gives CSVEIRSYEQYF. J is TRBJ2-7 and V is TRBV29-1; unclear D gene. The germline gives CDR1 SQVTM, CDR2 ANQGSEA. The V gene lost 6 bases and the J gene lost 1 base, with 10 bases spanning the gap. This CDR3 is built from 12 residues.

This clone was seen a single time. The chain uses TRBV19 and TRBJ2-1, with D possibly being TRBD1 (5 bases). Germline V lookup: CDR1 LNHDA, CDR2 SQIVND (reference sequence). Trimming removed 3 bases at V and 14 bases at J, with 14 bases between. This CDR3 contains 12 residues. The CDR3 DNA reads as TGTGCCAGTAGTATCTCACCAGGGAAAAAGTTCTTC. It translates to CASSISPGKKFF.

The chain employs TRBV7-3 and TRBJ1-1; D is unclear. The CDR3 spans 13 residues. Germline assignment: CDR1 SGHTA and CDR2 FQGTGA. V lost 5 bases and J lost 4, with 11 bases in between. In DNA form, the CDR3 reads TGTGCCAGCAGCCGCCGGGAGGGCACTGAAGCTTTCTTT. This translates into CASSRREGTEAFF.

The genes are TRBV4-1 and TRBJ2-3; perhaps TRBD2 as D (5 bases). From germline, CDR1 is MGHRA and CDR2 YSYEKL. This CDR3 spans 13 amino acids. V was trimmed by 9 bases and J by 1 base, leaving 11 bases between them. This CDR3 is CASTDSRTDTQYF. In DNA form, the CDR3 reads TGCGCCAGTACGGACTCCCGCACAGATACGCAGTATTTT.

CDR3 sequence: CASSYERYEAFF. In DNA, the CDR3 is TGTGCCAGCAGTTACGAGCGGTATGAAGCTTTCTTT. The chain recombines TRBV6-2 or TRBV6-3 with TRBJ1-1, with D unclear. V gave up 2 bases and J gave up 7 bases, with 8 bases separating them. The CDR3 loop spans 12 amino acids. Germline V gene sequence: CDR1 MNHEY, CDR2 SVGEGT.

This chain uses TRBV5-1 with TRBJ2-1, with a tentative D call TRBD2 (5 bases). The CDR3 covers 14 residues. Trimming left V 2 bases short and J 8 bases short, with 14 bases between. The V gene's germline CDR1 is SGHRS and CDR2 YFSETQ. This chain's CDR3 is CASSLHELGHEQFF. CDR3 in DNA: TGCGCCAGCAGCTTACACGAACTAGGCCATGAGCAGTTCTTC.

The chain is built from TRBV7-2 and TRBJ1-1, with TRBD1 as a possible D gene (5 bases). CDR3 length equals 16 residues. Trimming removed 5 bases at V and 1 base at J, with 17 bases between. Germline-derived CDR1 and CDR2 are SGHTA and FQGNSA. CDR3 residues: CASSPRGGVQNTEAFF. The CDR3, as DNA: TGTGCCAGCAGCCCTCGGGGAGGGGTGCAGAACACTGAAGCTTTCTTT.

This sequence joins TRBV6-1 and TRBJ2-5; D is perhaps TRBD1 or TRBD2 (5 bases each). The CDR3 covers 16 residues. CDR1 is MNHNS, CDR2 SASEGT, per germline. Trimming cost V 4 bases and J 5 bases, with 20 bases left between them. CDR3 DNA sequence: TGTGCCAGCAGTGGGGACGGGACGGCCACTCGGGAGACCCAGTACTTC. This encodes CASSGDGTATRETQYF.

The chain employs TRBV19 and TRBJ1-2; weak D call: TRBD1 (6 bases). V was clipped by 7 bases and J by 6 bases, with 21 bases between them. The V gene's germline CDR1 is LNHDA and CDR2 SQIVND (reference sequence). The CDR3 covers 15 residues. In nucleotides, the CDR3 is TGTGCCAGTACCTTGCGGCCGCTGTCAGGGGATGGCTACACCTTC. Translation gives CASTLRPLSGDGYTF.